The 12 T cell receptor beta chains listed next were all sequenced from one sample in a study of blood T cell repertoires in COVID-19. The method was immunoSEQ multiplex PCR; TCRdb's version includes in-frame clones alone and lacks a portion of them. The sample comprises about 200,000 clones, approximately 84% of which are singletons, and 7.5% rests with the top ten. The source material was PBMCs or T cells enriched from blood (not recorded which). Receptor source: a man in his forties who had recovered from COVID-19.

The rearrangement links TRBV30 to TRBJ1-5; 7 nucleotides align to TRBD1. This CDR3 is built from 14 residues. The germline V gene has CDR1 GTSNPN and CDR2 SVGIG (reference sequence). V trimming: 2 bases; J trimming: 6 bases; junction bases outside the gene matches: 7. Here the CDR3 reads CAWSSDRVGQPQHF. As DNA, the CDR3 is TGTGCCTGGAGTTCCGACAGGGTAGGTCAGCCCCAGCATTTT.

The V gene is TRBV6-1, the J gene TRBJ1-1; 7 bases fit TRBD1. There are 16 residues in the CDR3. Germline V lookup: CDR1 MNHNS, CDR2 SASEGT. With V trimmed by 2 bases and J by 2 bases, 8 bases remained unmatched. CDR3 region: CASSEPRDRLNTEAFF. CDR3 bases: TGTGCCAGCAGTGAACCTAGGGACAGACTAAACACTGAAGCTTTCTTT.

This sequence joins TRBV7-6 and TRBJ1-1; perhaps TRBD1 as D (6 bases). From germline, CDR1 is SGHVS and CDR2 FNYEAQ. Trimming shortened V by 5 bases and J by 7 bases, and 17 bases separated the two germline ends. The CDR3 spans 14 residues. The CDR3 sequence: CASSKQGLLGEAFF. The CDR3 DNA sequence: TGTGCCAGCAGCAAACAGGGTCTACTCGGTGAAGCTTTCTTT.

This clone has only one observation. V is TRBV5-1 and J is TRBJ1-4; 10 nucleotides line up with TRBD1. The V gene's germline CDR1 is SGHRS and CDR2 YFSETQ. V was clipped by 0 bases and J by 8 bases; unmatched bases: 4. This CDR3 region has 15 residues. The CDR3 protein is CASSLAGTGEEKLFF. CDR3 sequence (DNA): TGCGCCAGCAGCTTGGCCGGGACAGGGGAAGAAAAACTGTTTTTT.

This clone was seen more than once but under ten times. The rearrangement uses TRBV5-1 and TRBJ1-2, with 8 bases fitting TRBD1. The J segment lost 9 bases and the V segment lost 2 bases, leaving 12 bases of the junction unmatched. Germline V gene data show CDR1 as SGHRS and CDR2 as YFSETQ. The CDR3 loop spans 15 amino acids. The CDR3 is CASSFEGTGGVSYTF. CDR3 DNA sequence: TGCGCCAGCAGCTTTGAGGGGACAGGCGGGGTCAGCTACACCTTC.

The chain is built from TRBV11-2 and TRBJ1-2, with TRBD1 matching 8 bases. This CDR3 has 14 amino acids. V lost 5 bases, J lost 4 bases, and 6 bases stayed unmatched. Germline V gene data show CDR1 as SGHAT and CDR2 as FQNNGV. The CDR3 DNA reads as TGTGCCAGCAGCCATCCCGGGACAGGCTATGGCTACACCTTC. Translated: CASSHPGTGYGYTF.

The chain couples TRBV6-6 to TRBJ2-7; 7 bases match TRBD2. Unmatched junction bases numbered 3, after V lost 8 bases and J lost 5 bases. The germline gives CDR1 MNHNY, CDR2 SVGAGI (reference sequence). This CDR3 contains 11 residues. CDR3 in amino acids: CASGGGNEQYF. DNA for the CDR3: TGTGCCAGCGGGGGGGGGAACGAGCAGTACTTC.

The chain has TRBV3-1 (or the pseudogene TRBV3-2) and TRBJ1-2; D might be TRBD1 (5 bases). Germline assignment: CDR1 LGHDT and CDR2 YNNKEL (reference sequence). The CDR3 sequence is 16 residues long. Deletions cut 4 bases from V and 0 bases from J, with 15 bases between. CDR3 sequence (DNA): TGTGCCAGCAGCCCGATTCGGGGGACTACTAACTATGGCTACACCTTC. As protein: CASSPIRGTTNYGYTF.

On this clone: At one end, the junction sequence differs from germline, possibly due to a read error. This sequence joins TRBV6-5 and TRBJ2-7, with 8 bases aligning to TRBD1. CDR3 length: 10 residues. CDR1 is MNHEY and CDR2 is SVGAGI in the germline V gene. The CDR3, as DNA: TGTGCCAGCGGTAAGGGACAGGAGAACTTC. Its translation is CASGKGQENF.

This rearrangement joins TRBV4-3 to TRBJ2-1; 10 bases align to TRBD2. The CDR3 is 16 amino acids. Germline loops: CDR1 LGHNA, CDR2 YSLEER. Trimming at V came to 3 bases and at J to 3 bases, leaving 5 bases not matched to a gene. CDR3 sequence reads: CASSQDERGGYNEQFF. The CDR3 nucleotides read TGCGCCAGCAGCCAGGATGAGCGGGGGGGCTACAATGAGCAGTTCTTC.

This chain joins TRBV2 and TRBJ1-2; 8 positions match TRBD1. The CDR3 extends over 17 amino acids. V lost 6 bases, J lost 3 bases, and 15 bases stayed unmatched. The V gene's germline CDR1 is SNHLY and CDR2 FYNNEI. As DNA, the CDR3 is TGTGCCAGCAGGATTCAGAGCTACAGGGGGGGTGACTATGGCTACACCTTC. The encoded protein is CASRIQSYRGGDYGYTF. The variable domain in full, completed from reference TRBV2 and TRBJ1-2, reads EPEVTQTPSHQVTQMGQEVILRCVPISNHLYFYWYRQILGQKVEFLVSFYNNEISEKSEIFDDQFSVERPDGSNFTLKIRSTKLEDSAMYFCASRIQSYRGGDYGYTFGSGTRLTVV.

The chain carries TRBV7-2 and TRBJ2-3, with TRBD1 identical over 7 bases. After removal of 8 bases from V and 3 bases from J, the junction contained 11 bases not matched to a gene. The CDR3 length is 15 residues. Germline CDR1 is SGHTA and CDR2 is FQGNSA. In nucleotides, the CDR3 is TGTGCCAGCGGATCACAGGGGTACAGGACAGATACGCAGTATTTT. It encodes CASGSQGYRTDTQYF.